The 26 T cell receptor beta chains given below trace back to one sample, sequenced in a study of blood T cell repertoires in COVID-19. Only in-frame clones appear in the TCRdb table, and some are missing; sequencing was by immunoSEQ multiplex PCR. The profile shows 100,000 to 150,000 clones, 65% to 90% of them singletons. The sample was peripheral blood. The receptors derive from a man older than 75 with active or convalescent COVID-19.

This rearrangement joins TRBV2 to TRBJ1-2, with 7 positions matching TRBD1. The CDR3 runs to 12 residues. V lost 8 bases and J lost 4; bases outside the gene matches: 4. Germline CDR1 reads SNHLY; CDR2 reads FYNNEI. The DNA for the CDR3 is TGTGCCAGCGACAGGGAAGGCTATGGCTACACCTTC. It is translated as CASDREGYGYTF.

J is TRBJ2-1 and V is TRBV5-1; 8 nucleotides match TRBD1. Per the germline V gene, CDR1 is SGHRS and CDR2 is YFSETQ. The CDR3 runs 15 residues. V dropped 4 bases and J dropped 2; count of bases not matched to a gene: 5. CDR3 in DNA: TGCGCCAGCAGCCCAGTCAGGGGGCCCTACAATGAGCAGTTCTTC. This translates into CASSPVRGPYNEQFF.

V gene TRBV11-2 combines with J gene TRBJ1-1; tentative D call: TRBD1 (6 bases). Looked up from germline, CDR1 is SGHAT and CDR2 is FQNNGV. V shed 1 base and J shed 7 bases, with 13 bases lying between them. This CDR3 is 14 amino acids long. The CDR3 here is CASSLVGGANEAFF. Here the CDR3 DNA reads TGTGCCAGCAGCTTAGTGGGGGGGGCGAATGAAGCTTTCTTT.

The chain joins TRBV9 to TRBJ2-1; D gene unclear. Looked up from germline, CDR1 is SGDLS and CDR2 is YYNGEE. Trimming took 2 bases from V and 5 from J, leaving 8 bases between them. The CDR3 is 13 residues long. CDR3 sequence (DNA): TGTGCCAGCAGCGTCGACTTTCACAATGAGCAGTTCTTC. It translates to CASSVDFHNEQFF.

The rearrangement joins TRBV6-5 to TRBJ1-5; the D gene is possibly TRBD1 (5 bases). Deletions cut 6 bases from V and 4 bases from J, with 10 bases between. CDR3 length equals 13 residues. Germline CDR1 and CDR2: MNHEY and SVGAGI. DNA for the CDR3: TGTGCCAGCAGAGCCGGGGGGAATCAGCCCCAGCATTTT. Its translation is CASRAGGNQPQHF.

The chain is built from TRBV9 and TRBJ1-2; perhaps TRBD1 as D (6 bases). CDR3 length: 14 amino acids. V lost 4 bases and J 5 bases, leaving 15 bases between the germline ends. Germline assignment: CDR1 SGDLS and CDR2 YYNGEE. The CDR3 region is CASSTGGRGYGYTF. As DNA, the CDR3 is TGTGCCAGCAGCACTGGGGGCAGGGGATATGGCTACACCTTC.

The chain has TRBV15 and TRBJ2-7; 7 bases fit TRBD2. Trimming took 1 base from V and 7 from J; bases not matched to a gene: 13. The CDR3 spans 16 residues. Germline V gene lookup returns CDR1 LNHNV and CDR2 YYDKDF (reference sequence). The CDR3 DNA follows: TGTGCCACCAGCAGAGGAACTAGCGCTGGTTTGGGGGAGCAGTACTTC. Translated, it gives CATSRGTSAGLGEQYF.

This clone has just one count. The genes are TRBV9 and TRBJ2-3; tentative D call: TRBD1 (6 bases). Germline V gene data show CDR1 as SGDLS and CDR2 as YYNGEE. V was clipped by 4 bases and J by 0 bases, with 12 bases between them. The CDR3 sequence is 15 residues long. Written as DNA, the CDR3 is TGTGCCAGCAGCTCCCGGACAGAGAGCACAGATACGCAGTATTTT. It specifies CASSSRTESTDTQYF.

CDR3 loop: CASSLDRQPQHF. The CDR3 nucleotides read TGTGCCAGCAGCTTAGATCGGCAGCCCCAGCATTTT. The gene calls are TRBV7-2 and TRBJ1-5; D is undetermined. Germline loops: CDR1 SGHTA, CDR2 FQGNSA. The CDR3 spans 12 residues. Trimming shortened V by 1 base and J by 7 bases, and 5 bases separated the two germline ends.

The rearrangement links TRBV15 to TRBJ1-5; TRBD1 is a possible D gene (5 bases). The CDR3 runs to 15 residues. Germline CDR1 LNHNV, CDR2 YYDKDF (reference sequence). The V end was cut by 1 base, the J end by 3 bases, with 10 bases between. This CDR3 reads CATSRGGTFNQPQHF. CDR3 DNA: TGTGCCACCAGCAGAGGCGGGACTTTCAATCAGCCCCAGCATTTT.

V is TRBV6-6 and J is TRBJ1-5; 11 bases are a match to TRBD1. V lost 6 bases and J lost 3; bases outside the gene matches: 4. The V gene's germline CDR1 is MNHNY and CDR2 SVGAGI (reference sequence). The CDR3 has 15 amino acids. This chain's CDR3 is CASRPGQGDNQPQHF. The CDR3 DNA is TGTGCCAGCAGACCGGGACAGGGGGACAATCAGCCCCAGCATTTT.

This clone was seen just once. The chain has TRBV24-1 and TRBJ2-3, with D perhaps matching TRBD2 (5 bases). Germline V CDR1 and CDR2: KGHDR, SFDVKD. The V end lost 4 bases, the J end lost 2 bases, and 9 bases lay between the germline ends. This CDR3 has 14 amino acids. Here the CDR3 reads CATSDPSFTDTQYF. The CDR3 coding sequence is TGTGCCACCAGTGACCCTAGCTTCACAGATACGCAGTATTTT.

The chain employs TRBV20-1 and TRBJ1-2; tentatively, D is TRBD1 (5 bases). In germline, CDR1 is DFQATT, CDR2 SNEGSKA (reference sequence). This CDR3 is 10 amino acids long. V was clipped by 8 bases and J by 10 bases, with 14 bases between them. CDR3 region: CSLKGWIYTF. CDR3 nucleotides: TGCAGTTTGAAGGGGTGGATCTACACCTTC.

The J gene is TRBJ1-2, the V gene TRBV6-6; 7 bases agree with TRBD1. The J segment lost 2 bases and the V segment lost 5 bases, leaving 5 bases of the junction unmatched. The germline V gene encodes CDR1 MNHNY and CDR2 SVGAGI (reference sequence). The CDR3 totals 14 residues. CDR3 protein: CASSRDSKNYGYTF. CDR3 nucleotides: TGTGCCAGCAGTAGGGACAGCAAAAACTATGGCTACACCTTC.

The V and J genes are TRBV11-2 and TRBJ1-2; 12 nucleotides match TRBD1. This CDR3 is 15 amino acids long. V lost 10 bases to trimming and J lost 5 bases; unmatched junction nucleotides: 11. Germline lookup yields CDR1 SGHAT and CDR2 FQNNGV. The CDR3 DNA reads as TGTGCCACCGTCCGGGGGACAGGGGGCATGTATGGCTACACCTTC. Its translation is CATVRGTGGMYGYTF.

The gene calls are TRBV9 and TRBJ2-7; D might be TRBD2 (5 bases). Trimming removed 6 bases from V and 7 bases from J, with 17 bases in between. The CDR3 has 13 residues. Germline assignment: CDR1 SGDLS and CDR2 YYNGEE. CDR3 sequence: CASTFSASGEQYF. CDR3 DNA: TGTGCCAGCACATTTTCTGCGTCGGGGGAGCAGTACTTC. The full variable domain, rest sourced from reference TRBV9 and TRBJ2-7, is DSGVTQTPKHLITATGQRVTLRCSPRSGDLSVYWYQQSLDQGLQFLIQYYNGEERAKGNILERFSAQQFPDLHSELNLSSLELGDSALYFCASTFSASGEQYFGPGTRLTVT.

This clone was seen once. The rearrangement links TRBV7-6 to TRBJ2-1; 8 bases agree with TRBD2. Germline CDR1 reads SGHVS; CDR2 reads FNYEAQ. Trimming at V came to 0 bases and at J to 6 bases, leaving 1 base not matched to a gene. The CDR3 runs 14 residues. CDR3 nucleotides: TGTGCCAGCAGCTTAGCGGGACTAGTCAATGAGCAGTTCTTC. Residues: CASSLAGLVNEQFF.

This chain links TRBV28 with TRBJ1-2, with TRBD1 matching 7 bases. The germline CDR1 and CDR2 sequences are MDHEN and SYDVKM. J was trimmed by 3 bases and V by 7 bases; bases with no gene match: 5. This CDR3 has 13 residues. The DNA of the CDR3 is TGTGCCAGCAAGACAGGGCCGGACTATGGCTACACCTTC. Residues: CASKTGPDYGYTF.

The chain recombines TRBV7-9 with TRBJ1-2; 7 bases line up with TRBD1. The CDR3 covers 14 residues. With 2 bases clipped from V and 4 bases from J, the junction kept 4 bases outside the gene matches. Germline loops: CDR1 SEHNR, CDR2 FQNEAQ (reference sequence). CDR3 coding DNA: TGTGCCAGCAGCTTAATGGGACAGACCTATGGCTACACCTTC. Translated, it gives CASSLMGQTYGYTF.

The chain uses TRBV2 and TRBJ2-5; D is possibly TRBD2 (6 bases). The CDR3 consists of 15 residues. V was shortened by 1 base and J by 5 bases, with 14 bases between the two germline ends. Per the germline V gene, CDR1 is SNHLY and CDR2 is FYNNEI. Here the CDR3 DNA reads TGTGCCAGCAGTGAAGAACTAGCCCTCGCGGAGACCCAGTACTTC. Residues: CASSEELALAETQYF.

With regard to this clone: The same CDR3 arises from other DNA sequences in this sample as well. The chain joins TRBV18 to TRBJ2-1; TRBD1 matches at 9 bases. V dropped 3 bases and J dropped 6; count of bases not matched to a gene: 0. CDR1 and CDR2 from the germline V gene are KGHSH and LQKENI. This CDR3 is built from 13 residues. CDR3 bases: TGTGCCAGCTCACCGACAGGGGGCAATGAGCAGTTCTTC. This codes for CASSPTGGNEQFF.

This chain links TRBV25-1 with TRBJ2-1, with a tentative D call TRBD1 (6 bases). This CDR3 region has 11 residues. Trimming cost V 6 bases and J 6 bases, with 6 bases left between them. Germline values: CDR1 MGHDK, CDR2 SYGVNS. CDR3 nucleotides: TGTGCCAGCAGACAGGGCAATGAGCAGTTCTTC. This gives the protein CASRQGNEQFF.

The V and J genes are TRBV6-5 and TRBJ2-5; 15 bases agree with TRBD2. CDR1 MNHEY and CDR2 SVGAGI come from the germline V gene. CDR3 length: 16 residues. The J segment lost 4 bases and the V segment lost 4 bases, leaving 4 bases of the junction unmatched. CDR3 nucleotide sequence: TGTGCCAGCAGTTGGGGACTAGCGGGAGGAGGAGAGACCCAGTACTTC. Protein sequence: CASSWGLAGGGETQYF.

The chain links TRBV18 to TRBJ1-1, with D unresolved. Germline CDR1 and CDR2: KGHSH and LQKENI. This CDR3 region has 14 residues. With 1 base removed from V and 1 base from J, the gap between germline ends came to 7 bases. The CDR3 protein is CASSPRGENTEAFF. CDR3 bases: TGTGCCAGCTCACCACGCGGGGAGAACACTGAAGCTTTCTTT.

This clone occurred a few times. The rearrangement links TRBV6-5 to TRBJ1-1; 9 nucleotides agree with TRBD1. CDR3 length: 13 residues. From germline, CDR1 is MNHEY and CDR2 SVGAGI. The V gene end was trimmed by 7 bases and the J gene end by 4 bases; junction bases not matched to a gene: 4. This chain's CDR3 is CASTMGQGTEAFF. For the CDR3, the DNA is TGTGCCAGCACCATGGGACAGGGCACTGAAGCTTTCTTT.

This chain joins TRBV7-8 and TRBJ2-7; D gene unclear. V was shortened by 5 bases and J by 5 bases, with 19 bases between the two germline ends. The CDR3 extends over 15 amino acids. Germline V gene data show CDR1 as SGHVS and CDR2 as FQNEAQ. The CDR3 loop is CASSPRLPNLNEQYF. DNA for the CDR3: TGTGCCAGCAGCCCCCGACTGCCGAACCTTAACGAGCAGTACTTC.